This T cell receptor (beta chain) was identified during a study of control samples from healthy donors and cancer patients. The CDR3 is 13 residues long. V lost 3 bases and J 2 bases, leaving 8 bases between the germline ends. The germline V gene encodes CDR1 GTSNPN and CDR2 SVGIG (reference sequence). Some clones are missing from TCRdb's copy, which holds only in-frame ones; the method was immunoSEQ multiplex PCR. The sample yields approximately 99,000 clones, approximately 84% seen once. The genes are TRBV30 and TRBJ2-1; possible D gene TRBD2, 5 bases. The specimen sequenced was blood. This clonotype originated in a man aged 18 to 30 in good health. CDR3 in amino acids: CAWSGNPYNEQFF. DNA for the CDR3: TGTGCCTGGAGCGGGAACCCCTACAATGAGCAGTTCTTC.